This T cell receptor beta chain was recovered during a study of shared clonotypes between healthy human individuals (TCRdb year 2020). Background on the whole study: A couple of women and three men aged 18 to 49 years were included in the cohort. For each donor, CD4 naive and CD4 memory were each given three plates, CD8 naive was given two plates, and CD8 memory was given one plate. The study deeply sequenced blood TCR repertoires of five healthy adults to estimate repertoire size and the extent of clonotype sharing between individuals. Different laboratories and diverse techniques were used to prepare libraries and sequence TCR repertoires, to increase sequencing depth and limit assay-specific biases. Leukapheresis yielded between about 0.8 and 9.5 billion PBMCs per donor.

With respect to this clone: The specificity of this receptor is unknown. No much larger clone is present one base from it, and per-base qualities are unavailable. The same CDR3 arises from other DNA sequences in this sample as well.

Trimming takes 0 bases from V and 0 bases from J, and the germline ends sit 8 bases apart. For CDR1 and CDR2, the germline V gene lists SGHRS and YFSETQ. From cysteine to phenylalanine, the CDR3 is 15 amino acids long. The entry retains the CDR3 DNA only, 45 bases that are in frame from base 1. General conclusions and limits of the study: Only blood was sampled, and tissue TCR repertoires likely differ from those in blood. Rarefaction of sorted-subset datasets indicated incomplete sequencing despite the large sequencing depth. Because the study included a small number of donors, the genetic and exposure-history diversity represented was limited. Based on pairwise subsampling, the degree of clonotype sharing among donors was expected to be affected by sequencing depth. Sharing across a few donors was observed for around 5% of naive CD4, over 3% of naive CD8, about 2.3% of memory CD4, and around 0.4% of memory CD8 clonotypes. Higher generation probabilities were observed for clonotypes shared by all four sorted-subset donors than for non-shared clonotypes. Naive subsets generally had larger estimated clonotype richness than memory subsets.

Healthy HIV-negative adults with no recently reported acute infections or vaccinations were included as donors. Every donor was a Caucasian adult living in Nashville, Tennessee, USA. CD4+ T cells were enriched by magnetic negative selection; naive cells were then positively selected on CD45RA, and the negative fraction formed the memory subset. After blood collection by leukapheresis, PBMCs were isolated using Ficoll-Histopaque density gradient centrifugation and then cryopreserved in the vapor phase of liquid nitrogen. Analytical flow cytometry was used to check the purity and quantity of every magnetically sorted T cell population. From each sorted fraction, genomic DNA was isolated and quantified by UV absorbance on a Nanodrop 2000c. Using the deep immunoSEQ assay, TCR CDR3 regions were amplified from genomic DNA by multiplex PCR. Extracted genomic DNA from each cell subset was spread evenly across all wells of several immunoSEQ 96-well plates, with each plate serving as a replicate. For sorted subsets, each replicate PCR was loaded with 200 ng genomic DNA, equivalent to 30,000 or so T cell genomes. Purified libraries were measured with a Qubit 3.0 fluorometer, size-checked on a Bioanalyzer 2100, and measured again with the KAPA Library Quantification kit. A separate single-read 150-cycle Illumina NextSeq 550 flow cell was used to sequence each immunoSEQ 96-well plate. Concerning the study's data processing: The immunoSEQ output contained only junctional sequences without quality scores, so filtering could not match that applied to full-length reads. To assign V/J genes and CDR3, sequences were annotated using PyIR, a Python wrapper for IgBLAST v1.9, with IMGT germline references. Any read was removed if the V/J assignment was weak (E-value above 1e-6), the CDR3 was missing, or the read contained stop codons, out-of-frame junctions, or ambiguous translated residues. A V3J clonotype was defined by an identical inferred V gene, J gene, and CDR3 amino acid sequence. To compute the percentage overlap between repertoires, the number of shared unique clonotypes was divided by the size of the smaller repertoire. Repertoire richness was assessed with RTK rarefaction, the Chao1 estimator, and Recon v2.1 estimates of unobserved clonotypes. Generation probabilities for all TCRbeta clonotypes obtained by the gDNA method from a handful of donors were computed using OLGA. This is the immuneACCESS table as TCRdb keeps it, with only in-frame sequences that have V and J called. A part of the clones is gone; compared with another copy, unresolved V genes explain less than half, and the rest is unexplained. V, J and clone size are taken as reported in that table, and D and trimming were inferred from the DNA itself. In this sample the table shows about 2,500,000 clones, 85% to 95% of which occur a single time. The ten largest clonotypes hold roughly 0.15% of the sample.

The rearranged chain carries TRBV5-1 and TRBJ2-3; no confident D gene assignment can be made. This clonotype originated in a man between 18 and 35 years old in good health. Sequenced input: naive CD4+ T cells sorted from blood. In light of the paper, this sample's cell subset or site label describes: CD45RA+ positively selected. The sequenced DNA: TGCGCCAGCAGCTTGGTCAGTGCTAGCACAGATACGCAGTATTTT. Translated, this is CASSLVSASTDTQYF.